Shown below are 4 T cell receptor beta chains from a single sample sequenced in a study of T-cell reconstitution after alpha-beta-depleted transplantation in children. Unique molecular identifiers were incorporated into the prepared TCRbeta library. TCRdb ran MiXCR on the PCR reads and lists one entry per CDR3 protein. The table includes about 870,000 distinct CDR3 sequences, about 16% detected once. The sample here was PBMCs, mostly from graft donor cells, taken 360 days after TCRalphabeta/CD19-depleted stem cell transplant. The receptor set was obtained from a male patient younger than 18 who had a stem cell transplant for acute lymphoblastic leukemia, so the T cells may come from the graft donor.

This chain links TRBV11-1 with TRBJ2-5; D remains unclear. This CDR3 has 16 amino acids. Germline V lookup: CDR1 SGHAT, CDR2 FQDESV (reference sequence). V was cut by 5 bases and J by 1 base, with 17 bases left in between. The CDR3 bases are TGTGCCAGCAGCCGCGTGGGAACCGCTCGCCAAGAGACCCAGTACTTC. This codes for CASSRVGTARQETQYF. Drawing the rest from reference TRBV11-1 and TRBJ2-5, the complete variable domain is EAEVAQSPRYKITEKSQAVAFWCDPISGHATLYWYRQILGQGPELLVQFQDESVVDDSQLPKDRFSAERLKGVDSTLKIQPAELGDSAMYLCASSRVGTARQETQYFGPGTRLLVL.

The chain couples TRBV5-6 to TRBJ2-1; 8 bases are a match to TRBD2. J was trimmed by 4 bases and V by 5 bases; bases with no gene match: 8. From germline, CDR1 is SGHDT and CDR2 YYEEEE. CDR3 length equals 15 residues. The DNA of the CDR3 is TGTGCCAGCAGGCGGCGTTCGGGAGGGTACAATGAGCAGTTCTTC. Translating it yields CASRRRSGGYNEQFF. Based on the CDR3 plus reference TRBV5-6 and TRBJ2-1, the full variable domain is DAGVTQSPTHLIKTRGQQVTLRCSPKSGHDTVSWYQQALGQGPQFIFQYYEEEERQRGNFPDRFSGHQFPNYSSELNVNALLLGDSALYLCASRRRSGGYNEQFFGPGTRLTVL.

The chain has TRBV14 and TRBJ2-3; TRBD1 agrees at 8 bases. Germline CDR1 SGHDN, CDR2 FVKESK. The CDR3 contains 15 residues. V dropped 5 bases and J dropped 3; count of bases not matched to a gene: 7. The CDR3 bases are TGTGCCAGCAGCTTCGGACAGGGTTGGACAGATACGCAGTATTTT. Its protein is CASSFGQGWTDTQYF.

The chain carries TRBV7-2 and TRBJ2-2; D possibly corresponds to TRBD2 (5 bases). Germline V gene sequence: CDR1 SGHTA, CDR2 FQGNSA. The CDR3 loop spans 13 amino acids. V lost 4 bases and J lost 8, with 11 bases in between. The CDR3 sequence is CASSSPGRGELFF. In DNA form, the CDR3 reads TGTGCCAGCAGCTCCCCGGGAAGGGGGGAGCTGTTTTTT.